The next 3 T cell receptor beta chains were all read from a single sample in a study of T cell responses to AZD1222 COVID-19 vaccine. Repertoires were generated with immunoSEQ multiplex PCR, while TCRdb's copy carries only in-frame clones and drops some. The data hold 75,000 to 100,000 clones, with about nine tenths observed a single time. Sample: peripheral blood, taken on day 0 of AZD1222 vaccination. Receptors originate from an adult in good health.

The chain combines TRBV24-1 with TRBJ1-5; no clear D gene. The CDR3 extends over 13 amino acids. Per germline, CDR1 KGHDR and CDR2 SFDVKD. V lost 5 bases and J lost 0, with 4 bases in between. Here the CDR3 DNA reads TGTGCCACCAGTGTGCATAGCAATCAGCCCCAGCATTTT. Its protein is CATSVHSNQPQHF.

This chain joins TRBV20-1 and TRBJ2-3, with D perhaps matching TRBD1 (5 bases). The germline gives CDR1 DFQATT, CDR2 SNEGSKA (reference sequence). The CDR3 runs 11 residues. Trimming took off 3 bases at V and 6 bases at J, with 7 bases between the two ends. The CDR3 here is CSARQGDTQYF. The CDR3 DNA reads as TGCAGTGCTAGGCAGGGCGATACGCAGTATTTT.

This clone showed up just a few times. The chain uses TRBV19 and TRBJ1-2; 10 nucleotides align to TRBD1. Germline loops: CDR1 LNHDA, CDR2 SQIVND (reference sequence). This CDR3 is built from 13 residues. V gave up 5 bases and J gave up 8 bases; unmatched junction bases: 5. CDR3: CASSDGTGAGYTF. The CDR3 DNA reads as TGTGCCAGTAGTGACGGGACAGGGGCCGGCTACACCTTC.